The rows below give T cell receptor beta chains drawn from one sample of a study of blood T cell repertoires in COVID-19. Profiling relied on immunoSEQ multiplex PCR, and the TCRdb table lists in-frame clones only, not all of them. This sample yields approximately 280,000 clones, of which about 88% are seen a single time; more than 1.4% belongs to the top ten. Sequenced: peripheral blood. These receptors all come from a human donor with COVID-19, enrolled during active disease. The donor label of this sample is uncertain. Each CDR3 is given with its conserved first and last residue. D genes are given only for firm matches. Clone size appears in some rows only: once, few, many, or a class for an expanded clone.

TGTGCCAGCAGGACTGTGAACAATGAGCAGTTCTTC	CASRTVNNEQFF	TRBV12-3/TRBV12-4	TRBJ2-1	-	-
TGTGCCAGCAGTCCCTACGGACAGGGGGAAGCTTTCTTT	CASSPYGQGEAFF	TRBV27	TRBJ1-1	TRBD1	-
TGTGCCAGCAGTTACCCGGACAGGGTAAAAGGGCCCCAGCATTTT	CASSYPDRVKGPQHF	TRBV6-2/TRBV6-3	TRBJ1-5	TRBD1	-
TGCGCCAGCAGCCAAGAGGACAGGGGGGCCACAGATACGCAGTATTTT	CASSQEDRGATDTQYF	TRBV4-3	TRBJ2-3	TRBD1	-
TGTGCCAGCAGTGACTCACAGGGGGCAGATACGCAGTATTTT	CASSDSQGADTQYF	TRBV6-4	TRBJ2-3	TRBD1	-
TGCAGTGCTAGTTGGGGGGACAACACTGAAGCTTTCTTT	CSASWGDNTEAFF	TRBV20-1	TRBJ1-1	-	-
TGCGCCAGCAGCTCCCAGGGGGCCACTGAAGCTTTCTTT	CASSSQGATEAFF	TRBV5-1	TRBJ1-1	TRBD1	-
TGTGCCTGGAGACCCTCGGACAGACCCTTCAGTTCACCCCTCCACTTT	CAWRPSDRPFSSPLHF	TRBV30	TRBJ1-6	-	-
TGTGCCAGCAGCGTAGACGAGGGCGTCGGTGAAAAACTGTTTTTT	CASSVDEGVGEKLFF	TRBV9	TRBJ1-4	-	-
TGTGCCAGCAGCCGGTCCTCCTATAATTCACCCCTCCACTTT	CASSRSSYNSPLHF	TRBV11-2	TRBJ1-6	-	-
TGTGCCAGCAGTCCTGACAGGGGATACACAGATACGCAGTATTTT	CASSPDRGYTDTQYF	TRBV3-1/TRBV3-2	TRBJ2-3	TRBD1	once
TGCGCCAGCAGCCCCGCGGGGGTGAACACTGAAGCTTTCTTT	CASSPAGVNTEAFF	TRBV5-1	TRBJ1-1	-	once
TGTGCCAGCAGCTTAGGAGAACTGACTAGAAAACAAGAGACCCAGTACTTC	CASSLGELTRKQETQYF	TRBV11-3	TRBJ2-5	-	-
TGTGCCAGCAGCCCCCTCTCTAGCACAGATACGCAGTATTTT	CASSPLSSTDTQYF	TRBV7-2	TRBJ2-3	-	-
TGTGCCAGCTCACCCGCGGCCGGGGACACCGGGGAGCTGTTTTTT	CASSPAAGDTGELFF	TRBV18	TRBJ2-2	-	-
TGTGCCAGCAGCTTTCCTGGAGTCACAGATACGCAGTATTTT	CASSFPGVTDTQYF	TRBV7-9	TRBJ2-3	-	-
TGTGCCAGCAGTCTAGCGGGAGGCGCCTACGAGCAGTACTTC	CASSLAGGAYEQYF	TRBV11-3	TRBJ2-7	TRBD2	-
TGTGCCAGCAGCTCGACAGGGATCGGGCAAGGCTACACCTTC	CASSSTGIGQGYTF	TRBV6-5	TRBJ1-2	TRBD1	-
TGTGCCTGGAGTGGTCCCCCCGGGGGGGTGGTCTCGGATGGCTACACCTTC	CAWSGPPGGVVSDGYTF	TRBV30	TRBJ1-2	-	-
TGTGCCAGCCGTAATTTAGGAGCATTAAACACTGAAGCTTTCTTT	CASRNLGALNTEAFF	TRBV6-6	TRBJ1-1	-	-
TGTGCCAGTAGTCGAAGGGGAGGAGACAATCAGCCCCAGCATTTT	CASSRRGGDNQPQHF	TRBV19	TRBJ1-5	-	-
TGTGCCTGGAGCCACGGGACTTACAGCTCCTACGAGCAGTACTTC	CAWSHGTYSSYEQYF	TRBV30	TRBJ2-7	-	-
TGTGCCAGCAGCTCTGCTAGCGGGGGAGGCACCGGGGAGCTGTTTTTT	CASSSASGGGTGELFF	TRBV11-3	TRBJ2-2	TRBD2	-
TGCGCCAGCACCCTGACTAGTCAGATCGGGGAGCTGTTTTTT	CASTLTSQIGELFF	TRBV5-1	TRBJ2-2	-	-
TGTGCCAGCAGCTTAGATTCGGGACTAGGAGAGACCCAGTACTTC	CASSLDSGLGETQYF	TRBV11-3	TRBJ2-5	TRBD2	-
TGTGCCAGTAGTACCCACGTTAACCTAGGAGGAGAGACCCAGTACTTC	CASSTHVNLGGETQYF	TRBV19	TRBJ2-5	-	-
TGTGCCAGCAGCCCATATGGTCGGAGTTCTGAAGCTTTCTTT	CASSPYGRSSEAFF	TRBV11-3	TRBJ1-1	-	-
TGTGCCAGTAGCGACAGGGTGGGAGAGACCCAGTACTTC	CASSDRVGETQYF	TRBV19	TRBJ2-5	TRBD1	-
TGCAGCGCTCTGACAGGGGGCAATCAGCCCCAGCATTTT	CSALTGGNQPQHF	TRBV29-1	TRBJ1-5	TRBD1	-
TGTGCCAGCAGCTTAGGAAACAGGGGTACGGGGGAGACCCAGTACTTC	CASSLGNRGTGETQYF	TRBV7-6	TRBJ2-5	TRBD1	-
TGCGCCAGCAGCCTAGAGGTCCCGGGGGGGCAGTACTTC	CASSLEVPGGQYF	TRBV5-1	TRBJ2-7	TRBD2	-
TGTGCCAGCTGGGCGGGGATCTCCTACGAGCAGTACTTC	CASWAGISYEQYF	TRBV12-3/TRBV12-4	TRBJ2-7	-	once
TGTGCCAGCTCACCACTAGTGAACACTGAAGCTTTCTTT	CASSPLVNTEAFF	TRBV18	TRBJ1-1	-	-
TGTGCCAGCAGGGAGGGACAGCACTATGGCTACACCTTC	CASREGQHYGYTF	TRBV27	TRBJ1-2	TRBD1	-
TGCAGCGTTGGCATTGGGGGCGCTGAGGGTGGCTACACCTTC	CSVGIGGAEGGYTF	TRBV29-1	TRBJ1-2	-	-
TGTGCCATCAGTGCGGCAGGGGAATACACTGAAGCTTTCTTT	CAISAAGEYTEAFF	TRBV10-3	TRBJ1-1	-	once
TGTGCCAGCTCACGCCCGGGAGGGCAATCCCACAATGAGCAGTTCTTC	CASSRPGGQSHNEQFF	TRBV18	TRBJ2-1	TRBD2	-
TGCGCCAGCAGTGAGTCGCACCTCAGGAACTACGAGCAGTACTTC	CASSESHLRNYEQYF	TRBV10-2	TRBJ2-7	-	-
TGCGCCAGTAGCCAAGATCGGACTAGCGGGGAGCGGGAGACCCAGTACTTC	CASSQDRTSGERETQYF	TRBV4-1	TRBJ2-5	TRBD2	-
TGTGCCAGCAGTTACTCGCGGGAGGGGACAGATACGCAGTATTTT	CASSYSREGTDTQYF	TRBV6-2/TRBV6-3	TRBJ2-3	TRBD2	-
TGCGCCAGCAGCTTGGACAGTTCCACCGGGGAGCTGTTTTTT	CASSLDSSTGELFF	TRBV5-1	TRBJ2-2	-	-
TGTGCCAGCAGCTTGGGTCGGGAGACCCAGCAGTATTTT	CASSLGRETQQYF	TRBV11-3	TRBJ2-3	-	few
TGTGCCAGCAGCGGACAGGGACTAGCATCCAATGAGCAGTTCTTC	CASSGQGLASNEQFF	TRBV5-5	TRBJ2-1	-	-
TGTGCCAGCAGCTTAGTGTTACTAGCGGCGGGAAGGCACACCGGGGAGCTGTTTTTT	CASSLVLLAAGRHTGELFF	TRBV7-8	TRBJ2-2	TRBD2	-
TGTGCCAGCACCTCAGGGGGGGATACGCAGTATTTT	CASTSGGDTQYF	TRBV12-3/TRBV12-4	TRBJ2-3	-	-
TGTGCCAGCAGTGCCAGACTAGCGGGAGAGGTGGATACGCAGTATTTT	CASSARLAGEVDTQYF	TRBV28	TRBJ2-3	TRBD2	-
TGTGCCAGTAGTATAGGTTCTGCGTACGGTGAGCAGTTCTTC	CASSIGSAYGEQFF	TRBV19	TRBJ2-1	-	-
TGTGCCAGCAGCTTGTATGAGGCAGGGGGACCTACTGGGGCCAACGTCCTGACTTTC	CASSLYEAGGPTGANVLTF	TRBV5-6	TRBJ2-6	TRBD1	-
TGTGCCAGCAGCCAAGAAATGACTCAAGATACGCAGTATTTT	CASSQEMTQDTQYF	TRBV14	TRBJ2-3	-	-
TGTGCCAGCAGTCAGGGATCTTTTAATTCACCCCTCCACTTT	CASSQGSFNSPLHF	TRBV28	TRBJ1-6	-	-
TGTGCCAGCTCACCAAGGGGGACAGCAGAAAACATTCAGTACTTC	CASSPRGTAENIQYF	TRBV18	TRBJ2-4	TRBD1	-
TGTGCCAGTAGTGCGGGACCGGGGGAGACCCAGTACTTC	CASSAGPGETQYF	TRBV19	TRBJ2-5	-	-
TGTGCCAGCAGCCCCCTGGCAGGCGTGGAGACCCAGTACTTC	CASSPLAGVETQYF	TRBV9	TRBJ2-5	-	-
TGTGCCACCAGCAGAGAAGGGCTAGCGGGAGAAGGGGAGACCCAGTACTTC	CATSREGLAGEGETQYF	TRBV15	TRBJ2-5	TRBD2	-
TGTGCCAGCAGCCCCCGGACAGGGGGCGATGTCTATGGCTACACCTTC	CASSPRTGGDVYGYTF	TRBV7-2	TRBJ1-2	TRBD1	few